The rows below give T cell receptor beta chains drawn from one sample of a study of immune evolution from preneoplasia to lung adenocarcinoma. Libraries were prepared by immunoSEQ multiplex PCR; TCRdb keeps only in-frame clonotypes and omits some of them. The sample lists thousands of clones; around nine tenths were seen once. The material sequenced was FFPE minimally invasive lung adenocarcinoma tissue. These TCRs come from an older donor with lung adenocarcinoma. CDR3s include the opening cysteine and the closing phenylalanine or tryptophan. The order of the fields is clone size, D gene, J gene, V gene, CDR3 protein, CDR3 DNA. A D gene is named only where the DNA matches it firmly. Rows give clone size only sometimes, using once, few, many, or a class for an expanded clone.

-,-,TRBJ2-1,TRBV30,CAWSRSDEQFF,TGTGCCTGGAGTCGTTCGGATGAGCAGTTCTTC
-,-,TRBJ2-1,TRBV13,CASSPAGPTSYNEQFF,TGTGCCAGCAGCCCCGCGGGGCCCACTTCCTACAATGAGCAGTTCTTC
-,TRBD1,TRBJ2-1,TRBV9,CASSVAGAPGQGRNEQFF,TGTGCCAGCAGCGTAGCTGGGGCACCGGGACAGGGACGCAATGAGCAGTTCTTC
-,TRBD1,TRBJ2-1,TRBV30,CARDSTLNEQFF,TGCGCCCGGGACAGCACCCTCAATGAGCAGTTCTTC
-,-,TRBJ1-2,TRBV5-6,CASSLSQFHGYTF,TGTGCCAGCAGCTTGAGCCAGTTCCATGGCTACACCTTC
-,-,TRBJ2-3,TRBV7-9,CASSSGLLISTDTQYF,TGTGCCAGCAGCTCGGGACTCCTTATTAGCACAGATACGCAGTATTTT
-,TRBD1,TRBJ2-1,TRBV30,CAWYLSGTGGREQFF,TGTGCCTGGTACTTATCCGGGACAGGGGGCCGGGAGCAGTTCTTC
-,TRBD1,TRBJ2-6,TRBV6-4,CASSETGSGANVLTF,TGTGCCAGCAGTGAGACAGGGTCTGGGGCCAACGTCCTGACTTTC
once,-,TRBJ2-7,TRBV5-4,CASSARQGGSYEQYF,TGTGCCAGCAGCGCCCGACAGGGAGGCTCCTACGAGCAGTACTTC
-,TRBD2,TRBJ2-2,TRBV27,CAVREGWVSGELFF,TGTGCCGTCAGGGAGGGCTGGGTCTCCGGGGAGCTGTTTTTT
-,-,TRBJ1-2,TRBV6-1,CASRDPSRGYGYTF,TGTGCCAGCAGAGATCCCTCCCGGGGCTATGGCTACACCTTC
-,TRBD1,TRBJ1-2,TRBV4-3,CASSPSRPGQGVRGYTF,TGCGCCAGCAGCCCCTCTAGACCGGGACAGGGGGTGCGGGGCTACACCTTC
-,-,TRBJ2-7,TRBV2,CASSYYEQYF,TGTGCCAGCAGTTACTACGAGCAGTACTTC
-,TRBD1,TRBJ2-1,TRBV9,CASSVGGTGRNEQFF,TGTGCCAGCAGCGTAGGAGGGACAGGGAGGAATGAGCAGTTCTTC
few,-,TRBJ2-7,TRBV5-1,CASSLSRDQNEQYF,TGCGCCAGCAGCTTGTCGCGGGACCAGAACGAGCAGTACTTC
-,-,TRBJ2-3,TRBV7-2,CASSLEGRRPDTQYF,TGTGCCAGCAGCTTGGAAGGGAGACGGCCAGATACGCAGTATTTT
once,-,TRBJ1-2,TRBV7-9,CASSLGGGGPLNYGYTF,TGTGCCAGCAGCTTAGGTGGGGGGGGCCCACTCAACTATGGCTACACCTTC
once,TRBD2,TRBJ2-1,TRBV6-5,CASSYDWRGDNEQFF,TGTGCCAGCAGTTACGATTGGCGGGGGGACAATGAGCAGTTCTTC
once,-,TRBJ2-7,TRBV9,CASSVAWGDSYEQYF,TGTGCCAGCAGCGTAGCTTGGGGGGACTCCTACGAGCAGTACTTC
-,-,TRBJ2-7,TRBV5-1,CASSLDGPYMEQYF,TGCGCCAGCAGCTTGGATGGACCCTACATGGAGCAGTACTTC
few,TRBD2,TRBJ2-7,TRBV7-2,CASTPGPGGGSENEQYF,TGTGCCAGCACCCCCGGTCCGGGGGGGGGCTCAGAAAACGAGCAGTACTTC
-,-,TRBJ2-2,TRBV7-8,CASSLGTLRTGELFF,TGTGCCAGCAGCTTAGGGACTCTGAGGACCGGGGAGCTGTTTTTT
-,-,TRBJ1-5,TRBV6-1,CATSKTVQLQPQHF,TGTGCCACAAGCAAAACAGTGCAGCTCCAGCCCCAGCATTTT
-,-,TRBJ1-1,TRBV4-1,CASSSIEGPEAFF,TGCGCCAGCAGCTCGATCGAGGGGCCAGAAGCTTTCTTT
-,-,TRBJ1-1,TRBV29-1,CSVGFSGSMNTEAFF,TGCAGCGTTGGGTTTTCGGGGTCCATGAACACTGAAGCTTTCTTT
-,-,TRBJ1-1,TRBV29-1,CSVGTGNTEAFF,TGCAGCGTGGGGACGGGGAACACTGAAGCTTTCTTT
-,TRBD2,TRBJ2-1,TRBV5-4,CASSLGLAGPVSYNEQFF,TGTGCCAGCAGCCTCGGACTAGCGGGCCCCGTCTCCTACAATGAGCAGTTCTTC
once,-,TRBJ1-5,TRBV6-5,CASSYSSGDNQPQHF,TGTGCCAGCAGTTACTCGTCGGGTGACAATCAGCCCCAGCATTTT
-,-,TRBJ1-4,TRBV5-4,CASSPNQATNEKLFF,TGTGCCAGCAGCCCAAATCAGGCAACTAATGAAAAACTGTTTTTT
-,-,TRBJ1-5,TRBV13,CASSLGRGATRQPQHF,TGTGCCAGCAGCTTAGGAAGGGGGGCGACGAGACAGCCCCAGCATTTT
-,-,TRBJ2-1,TRBV7-3,CASSLNLGNNEQFF,TGTGCCAGCAGCTTAAATCTAGGAAACAATGAGCAGTTCTTC
-,-,TRBJ1-4,TRBV7-9,CASSLRTNEKLFF,TGTGCCAGCAGCTTAAGAACTAATGAAAAACTGTTTTTT
large,TRBD2,TRBJ2-1,TRBV7-2,CASSRERERYEQFF,TGTGCCAGCAGCCGGGAGCGGGAGCGATATGAGCAGTTCTTC
-,-,TRBJ2-5,TRBV2,CASSDSWGETQYF,TGTGCCAGCAGTGACAGCTGGGGGGAGACCCAGTACTTC
-,-,TRBJ2-3,TRBV7-9,CASSLDGTTIDTQYF,TGTGCCAGCAGCTTAGATGGGACAACCATAGATACGCAGTATTTT
-,TRBD1,TRBJ1-1,TRBV7-9,CASSKTGVGTEAFF,TGTGCCAGCAGCAAGACAGGGGTCGGCACTGAAGCTTTCTTT
once,-,TRBJ2-7,TRBV5-1,CASNLRGTRASSYEQYF,TGCGCCAGCAATCTGCGCGGGACTCGGGCTAGCTCCTACGAGCAGTACTTC
-,-,TRBJ2-7,TRBV11-2,CASSLDLGLYEQYF,TGTGCCAGCAGCTTAGACTTAGGGTTATACGAGCAGTACTTC
-,TRBD1,TRBJ1-2,TRBV9,CASSVESGGAGYGYTF,TGTGCCAGCAGCGTAGAGTCAGGGGGCGCGGGCTATGGCTACACCTTC
once,TRBD2,TRBJ2-7,TRBV28,CASSNLAGAREQYF,TGTGCCAGCAGCAACCTAGCGGGAGCTAGAGAGCAGTACTTC
-,TRBD1,TRBJ2-2,TRBV29-1,CSAGQVRELFF,TGCAGCGCGGGACAGGTCAGGGAGCTGTTTTTT
-,TRBD2,TRBJ2-7,TRBV28,CASSPLTSGTREQYF,TGTGCCAGCAGTCCGCTTACTAGCGGTACCAGGGAGCAGTACTTC
-,-,TRBJ1-2,TRBV6-1,CASSEGGREDGYTF,TGTGCCAGCAGTGAAGGCGGCAGGGAGGATGGCTACACCTTC
once,-,TRBJ1-2,TRBV11-2,CASSPDSDYGYTF,TGTGCCAGCAGCCCCGACTCCGACTATGGCTACACCTTC
-,TRBD1,TRBJ1-1,TRBV9,CASSQGTVPFF,TGTGCCAGCAGCCAAGGGACAGTTCCTTTCTTT
-,-,TRBJ2-3,TRBV30,CAWSQGSTDTQYF,TGTGCCTGGAGTCAGGGGAGCACAGATACGCAGTATTTT
-,-,TRBJ2-7,TRBV5-1,CASRRVDSYEQYF,TGCGCCAGCAGGAGGGTAGACAGCTACGAGCAGTACTTC
-,-,TRBJ2-3,TRBV5-5,CASSPTWGDDTDTQYF,TGTGCCAGCAGCCCCACCTGGGGCGACGACACAGATACGCAGTATTTT
once,-,TRBJ2-2,TRBV6-5,CASSDRRNTGELFF,TGTGCCAGCAGTGATAGACGCAACACCGGGGAGCTGTTTTTT
-,-,TRBJ1-2,TRBV5-1,CASSLEFGRVGYTF,TGCGCCAGCAGCTTGGAATTTGGCAGGGTTGGCTACACCTTC
-,-,TRBJ2-3,TRBV5-4,CASSLDGGADTQYF,TGTGCCAGCAGCTTGGATGGTGGTGCAGATACGCAGTATTTT
-,-,TRBJ2-1,TRBV6-4,CASSQTGAEGSDEQFF,TGTGCCAGCAGTCAAACGGGAGCGGAGGGGTCCGATGAGCAGTTCTTC
-,TRBD1,TRBJ1-4,TRBV19,CASRPPGQGYEKLFF,TGTGCCAGTAGACCTCCGGGACAGGGTTACGAAAAACTGTTTTTT
-,-,TRBJ2-7,TRBV7-8,CASSSGGQTYEQYF,TGTGCCAGCAGCTCCGGGGGCCAAACCTACGAGCAGTACTTC
-,-,TRBJ2-3,TRBV7-2,CASSLAQYTDTQYF,TGTGCCAGCAGCTTAGCGCAGTACACAGATACGCAGTATTTT
-,-,TRBJ2-1,TRBV7-6,CASSFGLYNEQFF,TGTGCCAGCAGCTTTGGACTATACAATGAGCAGTTCTTC
-,TRBD2,TRBJ2-1,TRBV6-5,CASSKAGEAYNEQFF,TGTGCCAGCAGCAAAGCGGGAGAAGCCTACAATGAGCAGTTCTTC
-,TRBD1,TRBJ2-7,TRBV6-1,CASSEAWGTEIFYEQYF,TGTGCCAGCAGTGAAGCGTGGGGGACAGAAATATTCTACGAGCAGTACTTC